This T cell receptor beta chain was profiled in a study of CD8+CD57+ T cells in acquired aplastic anemia. Study-level background: Sorted CD4+ plus CD8+ cells gave DNA averaging roughly 2.9 ug.

With respect to this clonotype: Its antigen is unknown.

The study profiled TCR beta VDJ and CDR3 using genomic DNA as template. TCRdb recomputed calls from the reads with MiXCR, one row per CDR3 protein. The sample comprises about 270,000 distinct CDR3 sequences, around three fifths of which are singletons, and 7% to 9% rests with the top ten. Study-wide results and caveats: Patients and controls were not found to differ significantly in CD8+ Simpson's diversity. A set of about 28 CD8+ CDR3 sequences was shared between patients and controls, and these sequences appeared highly expressed in patients.

The CDR3 covers 14 residues. Trimming took 5 bases from V and 0 from J, leaving 10 bases between them. CDR1 SGHVS and CDR2 FQNEAQ come from the germline V gene. Material for sequencing was sorted CD4+, CD8+, or CD8+CD57+ T cells (not recorded which) from PBMCs. The rearrangement links TRBV7-8 to TRBJ1-2; D is perhaps TRBD1 (5 bases). The receptor was derived from a human donor with severe aplastic anemia or a healthy control (not recorded which). The CDR3 DNA is TGTGCCAGCAGCATTCTAGGGGCTAACTATGGCTACACCTTC. Protein sequence: CASSILGANYGYTF.